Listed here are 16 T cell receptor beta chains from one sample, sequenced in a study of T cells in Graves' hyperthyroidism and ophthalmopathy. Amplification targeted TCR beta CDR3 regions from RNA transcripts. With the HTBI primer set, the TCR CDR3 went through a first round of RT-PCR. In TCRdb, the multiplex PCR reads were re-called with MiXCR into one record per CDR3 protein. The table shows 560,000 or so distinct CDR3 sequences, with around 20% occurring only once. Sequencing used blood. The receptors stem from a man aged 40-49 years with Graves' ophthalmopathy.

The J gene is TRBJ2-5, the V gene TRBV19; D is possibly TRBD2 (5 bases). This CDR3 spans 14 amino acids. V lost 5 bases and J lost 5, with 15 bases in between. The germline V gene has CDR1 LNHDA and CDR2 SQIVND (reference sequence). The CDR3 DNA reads TGTGCCAGTAGTTTTGACCCCCGCGGGGAGACCCAGTACTTC. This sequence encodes CASSFDPRGETQYF.

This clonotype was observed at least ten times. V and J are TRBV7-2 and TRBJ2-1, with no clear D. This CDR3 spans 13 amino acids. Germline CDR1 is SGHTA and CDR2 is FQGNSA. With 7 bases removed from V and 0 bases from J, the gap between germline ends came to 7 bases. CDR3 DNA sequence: TGTGCCAGCAAAACCATCTCCTACAATGAGCAGTTCTTC. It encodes CASKTISYNEQFF.

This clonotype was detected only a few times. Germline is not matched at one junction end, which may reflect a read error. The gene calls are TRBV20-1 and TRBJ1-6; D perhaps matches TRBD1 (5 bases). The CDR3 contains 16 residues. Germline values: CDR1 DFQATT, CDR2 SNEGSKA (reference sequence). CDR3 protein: CSARDGASSYNSPLYF. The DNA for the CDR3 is TGCAGTGCTAGAGATGGGGCGAGCTCCTATAATTCACCCCTCTACTTT.

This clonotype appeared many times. The DNA for the CDR3 is TGCAGTGCCGCACGGGGTATGAACACTGAAGCTTTCTTT. It encodes CSAARGMNTEAFF. The rearrangement links TRBV20-1 to TRBJ1-1; D gene uncertain. Germline loops: CDR1 DFQATT, CDR2 SNEGSKA (reference sequence). This CDR3 region has 13 residues. Trimming removed 6 bases at V and 0 bases at J, with 11 bases between.

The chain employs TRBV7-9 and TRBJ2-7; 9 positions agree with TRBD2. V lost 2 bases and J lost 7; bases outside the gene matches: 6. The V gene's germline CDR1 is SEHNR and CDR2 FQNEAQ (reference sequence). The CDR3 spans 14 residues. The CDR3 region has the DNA TGTGCCAGCAGCTTACTAGCGGGAACGGGGGAGCAGTACTTC. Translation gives CASSLLAGTGEQYF.

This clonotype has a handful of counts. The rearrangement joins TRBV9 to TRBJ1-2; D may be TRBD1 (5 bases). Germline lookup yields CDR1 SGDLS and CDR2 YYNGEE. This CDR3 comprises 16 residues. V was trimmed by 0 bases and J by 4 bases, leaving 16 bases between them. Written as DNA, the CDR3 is TGTGCCAGCAGCGTAGAAGCGTCAGGGAGAACCTATGGCTACACCTTC. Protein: CASSVEASGRTYGYTF. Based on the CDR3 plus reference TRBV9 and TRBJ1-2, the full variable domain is DSGVTQTPKHLITATGQRVTLRCSPRSGDLSVYWYQQSLDQGLQFLIQYYNGEERAKGNILERFSAQQFPDLHSELNLSSLELGDSALYFCASSVEASGRTYGYTFGSGTRLTVV.

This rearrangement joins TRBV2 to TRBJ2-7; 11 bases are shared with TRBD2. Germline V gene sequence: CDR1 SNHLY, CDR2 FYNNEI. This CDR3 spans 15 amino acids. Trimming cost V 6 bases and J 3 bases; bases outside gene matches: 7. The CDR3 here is CASSQLAGEYYEQYF. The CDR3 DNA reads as TGTGCCAGCAGCCAACTAGCGGGAGAGTACTACGAGCAGTACTTC.

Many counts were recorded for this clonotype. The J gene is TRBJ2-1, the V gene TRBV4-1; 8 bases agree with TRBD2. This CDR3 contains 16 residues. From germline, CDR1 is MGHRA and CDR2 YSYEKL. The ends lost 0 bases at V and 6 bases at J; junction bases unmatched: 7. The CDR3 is CASSQDYGGAGNEQFF. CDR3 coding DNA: TGCGCCAGCAGCCAAGATTACGGGGGGGCCGGCAATGAGCAGTTCTTC.

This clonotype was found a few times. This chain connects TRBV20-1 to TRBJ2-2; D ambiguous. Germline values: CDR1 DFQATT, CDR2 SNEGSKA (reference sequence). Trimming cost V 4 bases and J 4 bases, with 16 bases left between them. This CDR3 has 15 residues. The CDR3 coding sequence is TGCAGTGCTACTGACCTGGGAACTATCACCGGGGAGCTGTTTTTT. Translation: CSATDLGTITGELFF.

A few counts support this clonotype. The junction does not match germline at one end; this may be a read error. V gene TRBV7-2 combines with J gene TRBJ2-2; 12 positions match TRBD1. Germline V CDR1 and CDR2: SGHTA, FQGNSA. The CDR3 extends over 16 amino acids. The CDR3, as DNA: TGTGCCGGCAGCCCCGGGACAGGGGGCACCACCGGGGAGCTGTTTTTT. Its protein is CAGSPGTGGTTGELFF. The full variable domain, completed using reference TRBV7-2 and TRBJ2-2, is GAGVSQSPSNKVTEKGKDVELRCDPISGHTALYWYRQSLGQGLEFLIYFQGNSAPDKSGLPSDRFSAERTGGSVSTLTIQRTQQEDSAVYLCAGSPGTGGTTGELFFGEGSRLTVL.

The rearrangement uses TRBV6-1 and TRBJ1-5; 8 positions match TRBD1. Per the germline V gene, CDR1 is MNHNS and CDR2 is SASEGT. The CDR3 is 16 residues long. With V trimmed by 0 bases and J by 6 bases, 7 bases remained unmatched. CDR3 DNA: TGTGCCAGCAGTGAAGCAAGGACAGGGAAGGGTCAGCCCCAGCATTTT. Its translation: CASSEARTGKGQPQHF.

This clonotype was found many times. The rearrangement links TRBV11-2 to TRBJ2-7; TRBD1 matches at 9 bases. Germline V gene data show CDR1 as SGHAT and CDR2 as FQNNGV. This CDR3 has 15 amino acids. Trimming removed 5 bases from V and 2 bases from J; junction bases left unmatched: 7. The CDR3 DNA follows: TGTGCCAGCAGCCCCCGGGACAGGGCAACCTACGAGCAGTACTTC. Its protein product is CASSPRDRATYEQYF.

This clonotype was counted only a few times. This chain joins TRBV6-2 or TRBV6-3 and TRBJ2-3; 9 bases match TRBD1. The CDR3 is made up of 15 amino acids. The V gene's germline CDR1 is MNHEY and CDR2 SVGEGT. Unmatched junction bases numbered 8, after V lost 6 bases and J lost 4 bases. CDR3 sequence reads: CASSTDRGFADTQYF. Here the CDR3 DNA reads TGTGCCAGCAGCACGGACAGGGGATTCGCAGATACGCAGTATTTT.

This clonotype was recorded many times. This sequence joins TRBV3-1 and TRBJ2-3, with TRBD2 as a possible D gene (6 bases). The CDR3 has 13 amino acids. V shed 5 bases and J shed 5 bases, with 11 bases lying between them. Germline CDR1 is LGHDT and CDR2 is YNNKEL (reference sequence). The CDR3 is CASSARLGDTQYF. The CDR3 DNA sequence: TGTGCCAGCAGCGCTCGACTAGGAGATACGCAGTATTTT.

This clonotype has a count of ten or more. In DNA form, the CDR3 reads TGTGCCAGCAGCGTCCCGGGACAATCTATCGGGGAGCTGTTTTTT. This translates into CASSVPGQSIGELFF. The chain is built from TRBV7-2 and TRBJ2-2, with TRBD1 as a possible D gene (6 bases). Germline CDR1 and CDR2: SGHTA and FQGNSA. Deletions cut 5 bases from V and 7 bases from J, with 17 bases between. This CDR3 has 15 residues.

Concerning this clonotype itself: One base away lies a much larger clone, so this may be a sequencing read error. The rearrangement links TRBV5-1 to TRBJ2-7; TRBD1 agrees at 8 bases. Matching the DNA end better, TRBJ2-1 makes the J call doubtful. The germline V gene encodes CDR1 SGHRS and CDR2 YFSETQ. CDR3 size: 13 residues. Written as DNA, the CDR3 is TGCGCCAGCAGCGGAACAGGGGGGTACGAGCAGTTCTTC. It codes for CASSGTGGYEQFF.